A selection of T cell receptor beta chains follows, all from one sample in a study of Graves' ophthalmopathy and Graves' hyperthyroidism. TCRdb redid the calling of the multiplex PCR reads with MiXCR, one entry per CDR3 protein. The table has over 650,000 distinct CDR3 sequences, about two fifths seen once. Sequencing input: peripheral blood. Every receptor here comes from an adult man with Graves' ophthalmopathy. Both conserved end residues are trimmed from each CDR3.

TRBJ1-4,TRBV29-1,SVDRGATNEKLF
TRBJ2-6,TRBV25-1,ASSRTSGSGANVLT
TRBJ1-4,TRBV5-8,ASSPNRFATNEKLF
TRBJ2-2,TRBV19,ASSTTTLDSEHFTGELF
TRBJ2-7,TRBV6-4,ASSACQFESYEQY
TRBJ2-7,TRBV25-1,AWSVTGPSYEQY
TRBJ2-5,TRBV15,ATSRDPKETQY
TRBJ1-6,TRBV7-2,ASSSPPGVNSPLH
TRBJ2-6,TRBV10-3,AISGGQMPVGANVLT
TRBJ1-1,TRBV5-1,ASRAGQANTEAF
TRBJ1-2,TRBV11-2,ASSLVMGEVGYGYT
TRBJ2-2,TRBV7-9,ASMALAGELF
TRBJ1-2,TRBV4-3,ASSPIARGHGYT
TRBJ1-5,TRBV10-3,ATLDRGTYSNQPQH
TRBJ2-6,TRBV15,ATSAQGANVLT
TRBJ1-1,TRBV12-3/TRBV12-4,ASRGVPGTEAF
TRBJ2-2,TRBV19,ASSILPNTGELF
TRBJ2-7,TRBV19,ASSIDRGRYEQY
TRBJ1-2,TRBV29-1,SVGGQALSYGYT
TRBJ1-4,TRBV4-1,ASSQGQGFEKLF
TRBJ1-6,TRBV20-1,SARARGHNSPLH
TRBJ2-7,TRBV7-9,ASSLKLSWEQY
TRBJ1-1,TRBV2,ASSELPGGTEAF
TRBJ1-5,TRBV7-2,ASSLEVQGGQPQH
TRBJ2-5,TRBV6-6,ASSLRNPGQQETQY
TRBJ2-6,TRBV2,ASSKGVGANVLT
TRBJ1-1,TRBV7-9,ASSPVREGTEAF
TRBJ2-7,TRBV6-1,ASSELTDEQY
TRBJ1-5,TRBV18,ASSPNRVSNQPQH
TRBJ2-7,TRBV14,ASSQVADRSKGQY
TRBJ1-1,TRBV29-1,SDDKAGFTEAF
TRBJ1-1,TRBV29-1,SVEDLVWSMNTEAF
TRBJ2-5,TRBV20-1,SASMQGGETQY
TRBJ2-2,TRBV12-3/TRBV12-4,ASSLARLSGELF
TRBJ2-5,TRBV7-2,ASSLVGYGQPQY
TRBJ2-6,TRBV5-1,ASSSAGTGANVLT
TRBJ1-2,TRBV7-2,ASSFKGAGRGYT
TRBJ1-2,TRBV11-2,ASSLEGGLINYGYT
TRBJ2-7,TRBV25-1,AWSVPGSYEQY
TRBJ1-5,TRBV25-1,ASSLRGYEH
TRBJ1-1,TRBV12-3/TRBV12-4,ASTPGSGVSEAF
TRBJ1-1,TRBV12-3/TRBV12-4,AVGQGHTEAF
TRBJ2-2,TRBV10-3,AISGLAGGTNTGELF
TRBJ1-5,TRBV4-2,ASSQDAARSNQPQH
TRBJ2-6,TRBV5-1,ASGRIFSGANVLT
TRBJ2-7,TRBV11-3,ASEGSSYEQY
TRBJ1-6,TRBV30,AWSADRSPLH
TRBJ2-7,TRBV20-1,SARSGGINEQY
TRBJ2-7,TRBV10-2,ASSRVAEYNSYEQY
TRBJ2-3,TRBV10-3,ATSAGGPGDTQY
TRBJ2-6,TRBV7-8,ASSLVEWQPRPGANVLT
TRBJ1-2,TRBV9,ASGFPQTNYGYT
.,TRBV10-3,AIAWAGADNEQF